The present T cell receptor beta chain was sequenced within a study of PD-1 blockade in classical Hodgkin lymphoma. Time point specified: cycle 4 day 1 (C4D1), after about 6 weeks of nivolumab. Each patient's relapse followed autologous stem cell transplantation, and brentuximab vedotin exposure varied. From thawed PBMCs, CD4+ T cells were purified using magnetic negative selection. Sequenced by immunoSEQ multiplex PCR; TCRdb stores in-frame clones only, minus some. Of 25,000 to 35,000 clones in the sample, around 80% were seen once. Trimming cost V 4 bases and J 3 bases; bases outside gene matches: 6. Germline V gives CDR1 SGDLS, CDR2 YYNGEE. CDR3 length equals 15 residues.

This clonotype was obtained from a human donor with classical Hodgkin lymphoma. This specimen consisted of CD4+ T cells from blood, obtained before the fourth cycle of nivolumab. V and J are TRBV9 and TRBJ1-4, with TRBD1 matching 7 bases. CDR3 nucleotide sequence: TGTGCCAGCAGCACCCGGACAGGCCCTAATGAAAAACTGTTTTTT. It encodes CASSTRTGPNEKLFF.